This T cell receptor (beta chain) was sequenced in a study of T-cell reconstitution after alpha-beta-depleted transplantation in children. Unique molecular identifiers were used to barcode this TCRbeta library. TCRdb recomputed calls from the PCR reads with MiXCR, one row per CDR3 protein. The sample comprises some 240,000 distinct CDR3 sequences, roughly a tenth of which are singletons, and about 5% rests with the top ten. Germline CDR1 SGHRS, CDR2 YFSETQ. V was pared by 4 bases and J by 1 base, with 9 bases of the junction left unmatched. CDR3 length: 17 residues. This clonotype was picked up a small number of times.

The sample was PBMCs from the stem cell graft donor, taken from the stem cell graft. V usage is TRBV5-1 and J usage is TRBJ2-5; TRBD2 matches at 11 bases. This sequence was found in a human donor who donated a stem cell graft to a child with SCID. CDR3 bases: TGCGCCAGCAGCCCTCCCCTAGCGGGGGGTCTCCAAGAGACCCAGTACTTC. This gives the protein CASSPPLAGGLQETQYF. Based on the CDR3 plus reference TRBV5-1 and TRBJ2-5, the full variable domain is KAGVTQTPRYLIKTRGQQVTLSCSPISGHRSVSWYQQTPGQGLQFLFEYFSETQRNKGNFPGRFSGRQFSNSRSEMNVSTLELGDSALYLCASSPPLAGGLQETQYFGPGTRLLVL.